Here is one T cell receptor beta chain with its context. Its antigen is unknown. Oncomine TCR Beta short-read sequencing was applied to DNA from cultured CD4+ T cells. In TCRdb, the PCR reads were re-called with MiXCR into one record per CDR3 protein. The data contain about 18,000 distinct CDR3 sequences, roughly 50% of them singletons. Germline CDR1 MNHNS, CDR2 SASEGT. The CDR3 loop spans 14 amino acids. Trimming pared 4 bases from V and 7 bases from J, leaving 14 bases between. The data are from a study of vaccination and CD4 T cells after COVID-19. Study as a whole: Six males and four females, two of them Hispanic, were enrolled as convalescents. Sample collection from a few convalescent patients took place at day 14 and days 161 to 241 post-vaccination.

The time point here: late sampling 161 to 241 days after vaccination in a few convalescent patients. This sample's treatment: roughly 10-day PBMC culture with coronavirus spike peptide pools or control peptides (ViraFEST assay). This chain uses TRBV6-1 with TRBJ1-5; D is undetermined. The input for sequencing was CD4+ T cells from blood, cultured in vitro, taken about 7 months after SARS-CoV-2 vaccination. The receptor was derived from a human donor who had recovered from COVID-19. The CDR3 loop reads CASSVAGSQQPQHF. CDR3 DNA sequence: TGTGCCAGCAGTGTTGCGGGGTCCCAACAGCCCCAGCATTTT.